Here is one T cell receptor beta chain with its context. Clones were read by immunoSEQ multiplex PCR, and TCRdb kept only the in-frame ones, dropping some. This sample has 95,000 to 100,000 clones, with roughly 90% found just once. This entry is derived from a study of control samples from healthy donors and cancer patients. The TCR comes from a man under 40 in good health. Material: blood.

The DNA of the CDR3 is TGTGCCAGCAGCGTCAGACAAGAAGCGAACACTGAAGCTTTCTTT. It codes for CASSVRQEANTEAFF. The genes are TRBV7-3 and TRBJ1-1; D unresolved. Germline-derived CDR1 and CDR2 are SGHTA and FQGTGA. The CDR3 sequence is 15 residues long. V was trimmed by 5 bases and J by 1 base, leaving 14 bases between them.